This T cell receptor (beta chain) was retrieved from a study of radiotherapy plus CTLA-4 blockade in lung cancer. Study information: Among patients, 15% to 20% showed objective responses, and approximately 31% had disease control. Study-wide results and caveats: Alongside interferon-beta, early blood T cell clone dynamics were reportedly the best predictor of response. Researchers report tumor-derived TCR clones expanding in blood after radiotherapy plus ipilimumab.

The CDR3 spans 14 residues. Deletions cut 8 bases from V and 10 bases from J, with 18 bases between. Looked up from germline, CDR1 is LNHDA and CDR2 is SQIVND (reference sequence). Produced via immunoSEQ multiplex PCR; TCRdb's table is partial and in-frame only. The sample shows 40,000 or so clones, about 77% of them seen only once. Concerning this clone: Its antigen is unknown.

Patients in the study, people with chemo-refractory metastatic non-small-cell lung cancer, received focal radiation plus ipilimumab CTLA-4 blockade. The sample consisted of peripheral blood, taken from a patient treated with radiotherapy plus ipilimumab. The chain recombines TRBV19 with TRBJ1-6, with D unclear. This sequence originates from a human donor with non-small cell lung cancer who had stable disease on radiotherapy plus ipilimumab. The DNA of the CDR3 is TGTGCCAGTCACACGTCCGCCGCGGGCTCACCCCTCCACTTT. Translating it yields CASHTSAAGSPLHF.